This T cell receptor beta chain was identified during a study of T cells after yellow fever vaccination. Background on the study: Where fractions had low cell numbers, libraries were prepared from them with the SMART-Seq v4 Ultra Low Input RNA kit.

The CDR3 sequence is 18 residues long. Germline lookup yields CDR1 LGHNA and CDR2 YSLEER. Unmatched junction bases numbered 8, after V lost 1 base and J lost 2 bases. Study results and caveats: Peak timing came faster in the weaker secondary response, day 5 versus 15.

This clonotype was seen ten or more times. The antigen is undetermined. Using its own MiXCR run on the 5' RACE reads, TCRdb lists one record per CDR3 protein. This sample has some 260,000 distinct CDR3 sequences, with about 5.2% found just once. Specimen: CD4+ T cells sorted from PBMCs, collected on the day of the yellow fever booster vaccination. The receptor was isolated from a man aged 18 to 30 who received the YFV17D yellow fever vaccine. The V call is TRBV4-3, the J call TRBJ2-3, with 11 positions matching TRBD2. The CDR3 is CASSQAAASGGLTDTQYF. In DNA form, the CDR3 reads TGCGCCAGCAGCCAAGCTGCAGCTAGCGGGGGGCTCACAGATACGCAGTATTTT.